This TCR beta chain was identified during a study of CD8 T cells in ankylosing spondylitis. Study-wide results and limits: According to the report, clones linked to the disease were significantly enriched in matched synovial fluid samples taken from ankylosing spondylitis patients. Several highly homologous variants formed a TCR beta motif that appeared characteristic of ankylosing spondylitis blood. With a CD8+ phenotype, disease-linked clones were relatively rare in peripheral blood.

V trimming: 4 bases; J trimming: 3 bases; junction bases outside the gene matches: 8. In germline, CDR1 is SGDLS, CDR2 YYNGEE. This CDR3 is built from 15 residues. Libraries for TCR beta were made by quantitative 5'-RACE with molecular barcodes. Each CDR3 protein is one row after TCRdb ran MiXCR on the 5' RACE reads. Here the sample spans 380,000 or so distinct CDR3 sequences, 20% being singletons. A word on this clonotype: Its cognate antigen is unknown.

Sequencing was done on a sample of blood, either unsorted or a sorted T cell fraction (not recorded which). The sequence came from a male donor with ankylosing spondylitis or in good health (not recorded which). The chain is built from TRBV9 and TRBJ1-2; 8 bases match TRBD1. CDR3 region: CASSPRQGNYYGYTF. For the CDR3, the DNA is TGTGCCAGCAGCCCTCGACAGGGGAACTACTATGGCTACACCTTC. The full variable domain, its missing parts supplied by reference TRBV9 and TRBJ1-2, is DSGVTQTPKHLITATGQRVTLRCSPRSGDLSVYWYQQSLDQGLQFLIQYYNGEERAKGNILERFSAQQFPDLHSELNLSSLELGDSALYFCASSPRQGNYYGYTFGSGTRLTVV.